This record covers a single TCR beta chain. The antigen is unknown. One end of the junction does not line up with germline, which may come from a read error. The data stem from a study of T cells in Graves' hyperthyroidism and ophthalmopathy. Whole-study context: Prior to any treatment, at the point of initial diagnosis, peripheral blood was collected.

TCR beta CDR3 regions were amplified from RNA transcripts. Primed by the HTBI set, a first-round RT-PCR was run on the TCR CDR3. TCRdb re-called the multiplex PCR reads with MiXCR, one entry per CDR3 protein. The sample holds around 350,000 distinct CDR3 sequences, 20% to 25% seen once. Broader study findings: Also found in blood were most expanded thyroid clonotypes above 0.001.

Diagnoses used clinical symptoms, serum thyroxine and TRAb, thyroid ultrasound and orbital computed tomography. This sample holds PBMCs from 9.5 to 10 ml fresh peripheral blood. The CDR3 is made up of 13 amino acids. Germline CDR1 PRHDT, CDR2 FYEKMQ (reference sequence). What was sequenced was blood. The chain combines TRBV13 with TRBJ2-7; unclear D gene. The clonotype was recovered from a man in his fifties or sixties with Graves' hyperthyroidism. In DNA form, the CDR3 reads TGTGCCAGCAGCTTAGGGTCGTCCTACGAGCGGTACTTC. Its translation: CASSLGSSYERYF.